This entry lists 24 T cell receptor beta chains sequenced from one sample in a study of blood T cells in healthy people across ages. Then a second PCR, running about 6 to 12 cycles, was carried out with a sample-barcoded 5' primer and a J-beta primer mix. TCRdb passed the 5' RACE reads through MiXCR, listing each CDR3 protein once. The sample carries fewer than 700,000 distinct CDR3 sequences, around 48% recorded once. Source material: blood. These receptors came from an older man in good health.

This clonotype has just a few counts. The DNA for the CDR3 is TGTGCCAGCACCGCCGCCGGGGGGTCGGAGTACGAGCAGTACTTC. Protein product: CASTAAGGSEYEQYF. The chain employs TRBV27 and TRBJ2-7; 7 nucleotides agree with TRBD2. Trimming at V came to 7 bases and at J to 4 bases, leaving 13 bases not matched to a gene. CDR3 length equals 15 residues. Per the germline V gene, CDR1 is MNHEY and CDR2 is SMNVEV (reference sequence).

The DNA of the CDR3 is TGCAGCGTTGAAAAGGGACAGGGAGGCTACACCTTC. Translated: CSVEKGQGGYTF. The rearrangement uses TRBV29-1 and TRBJ1-2; 9 positions match TRBD1. Unmatched junction bases numbered 3, after V lost 2 bases and J lost 8 bases. Germline loops: CDR1 SQVTM, CDR2 ANQGSEA. The CDR3 extends over 12 amino acids.

This chain connects TRBV30 to TRBJ1-4, with TRBD1 matching 10 bases. Germline CDR1 GTSNPN, CDR2 SVGIG (reference sequence). This CDR3 contains 15 residues. Unmatched junction bases numbered 5, after V lost 0 bases and J lost 7 bases. The DNA for the CDR3 is TGTGCCTGGAGTGTACCAGGACAGGGGGTTGAAAAACTGTTTTTT. Translated: CAWSVPGQGVEKLFF.

This sequence joins TRBV7-9 and TRBJ2-1; TRBD1 matches 7 bases. The CDR3 length is 14 residues. Trimming took 5 bases from V and 5 from J; bases not matched to a gene: 6. The germline CDR1 and CDR2 sequences are SEHNR and FQNEAQ (reference sequence). CDR3 in amino acids: CASSVDGTDNEQFF. CDR3 nucleotide sequence: TGTGCCAGCAGCGTAGACGGGACAGACAATGAGCAGTTCTTC.

This sequence joins TRBV5-1 and TRBJ1-1; D possibly corresponds to TRBD1 (5 bases). The CDR3 has 15 amino acids. Trimming stripped 0 bases from V and 1 base from J, with 10 bases between. Germline CDR1 is SGHRS and CDR2 is YFSETQ. The CDR3, as DNA: TGCGCCAGCAGCTTGGCCAGACAGAGGAACACTGAAGCTTTCTTT. It codes for CASSLARQRNTEAFF.

This clonotype was recorded a few times. This chain links TRBV7-2 with TRBJ2-7; 10 bases are a match to TRBD1. V gave up 3 bases and J gave up 3 bases; unmatched junction bases: 5. CDR1 and CDR2 (germline): SGHTA, FQGNSA. The CDR3 contains 15 residues. CDR3 nucleotides: TGTGCCAGCAGCTTCTCCGGGACAGGGGACTACGAGCAGTACTTC. It translates to CASSFSGTGDYEQYF.

The V call is TRBV12-3 or TRBV12-4, the J call TRBJ2-2; TRBD2 aligns across 11 bases. The length of the CDR3 is 17 residues. V was pared by 4 bases and J by 4 bases, with 8 bases of the junction left unmatched. CDR3 nucleotide sequence: TGTGCCAGCAGTTCCGCTAGCGGGGGGACGACCACCGGGGAGCTGTTTTTT. This codes for CASSSASGGTTTGELFF.

This clonotype occurred a few times. The rearrangement links TRBV5-1 to TRBJ2-2, with a weak D call TRBD1 (5 bases). From germline, CDR1 is SGHRS and CDR2 YFSETQ. There are 16 residues in the CDR3. Trimming pared 4 bases from V and 4 bases from J, leaving 17 bases between. The CDR3 is CASSRDQGRITGELFF. CDR3 bases: TGCGCCAGCAGCCGCGATCAGGGAAGGATCACCGGGGAGCTGTTTTTT.

This clonotype was detected only once. V and J are TRBV5-1 and TRBJ2-4, with 10 bases lining up with TRBD2. J was trimmed by 4 bases and V by 6 bases; bases with no gene match: 7. The length of the CDR3 is 15 residues. The V gene's germline CDR1 is SGHRS and CDR2 YFSETQ. The DNA of the CDR3 is TGCGCCAGCACAGAGGGGACTAGCGTAAAAAACATTCAGTACTTC. This codes for CASTEGTSVKNIQYF.

The rearrangement links TRBV6-6 to TRBJ1-2; D is undetermined. The germline V gene has CDR1 MNHNY and CDR2 SVGAGI (reference sequence). CDR3 size: 14 residues. Trimming shortened V by 6 bases and J by 7 bases, and 18 bases separated the two germline ends. The CDR3 reads CASRMEAGPRGYTF. Here the CDR3 DNA reads TGTGCCAGCAGGATGGAGGCGGGCCCACGTGGCTACACCTTC.

The chain has TRBV2 and TRBJ2-5; unclear D gene. The CDR3 totals 13 residues. The germline V gene has CDR1 SNHLY and CDR2 FYNNEI. The V end was cut by 7 bases, the J end by 5 bases, with 14 bases between. The CDR3 DNA sequence: TGTGCCAGCATGAGCTGGGATCGGGAGACCCAGTACTTC. Encoded protein: CASMSWDRETQYF.

In the case of this clonotype: The junction departs from germline at one end; a sequencing error may be responsible. The rearrangement links TRBV20-1 to TRBJ1-6; D unresolved. The CDR3 has 13 residues. CDR1 is DFQATT and CDR2 is SNEGSKA in the germline V gene (reference sequence). The DNA for the CDR3 is TGCAGTGCCCCGACCTCGAGTAATTCACCTCTCCACTTT. It is translated as CSAPTSSNSPLHF.

This clonotype occurred a few times. The chain carries TRBV20-1 and TRBJ2-3, with 12 bases lining up with TRBD1. Germline V lookup: CDR1 DFQATT, CDR2 SNEGSKA (reference sequence). V lost 4 bases and J lost 2; bases outside the gene matches: 10. The CDR3 totals 17 residues. CDR3 in DNA: TGCAGTGCTACACGATACCGGGACAGGGGGCACACAGATACGCAGTATTTT. This codes for CSATRYRDRGHTDTQYF.

The chain is built from TRBV20-1 and TRBJ2-3, with 9 bases matching TRBD1. CDR1 DFQATT and CDR2 SNEGSKA come from the germline V gene (reference sequence). V gave up 0 bases and J gave up 3 bases; unmatched junction bases: 4. The CDR3 has 15 residues. Here the CDR3 DNA reads TGCAGTGCTAGAGATACAGGACAGGGGACAGATACGCAGTATTTT. As protein: CSARDTGQGTDTQYF.

This chain connects TRBV5-1 to TRBJ1-2; the D is unclear. Germline V gene lookup returns CDR1 SGHRS and CDR2 YFSETQ. Trimming stripped 2 bases from V and 9 bases from J, with 5 bases between. The length of the CDR3 is 10 residues. As DNA, the CDR3 is TGCGCCAGCAGCTTATCCAGCTACACCTTC. Translation gives CASSLSSYTF.

V gene TRBV7-8 combines with J gene TRBJ2-7; 7 nucleotides match TRBD1. CDR3 size: 16 residues. Looked up from germline, CDR1 is SGHVS and CDR2 is FQNEAQ. V was clipped by 3 bases and J by 3 bases; unmatched bases: 11. CDR3 DNA: TGTGCCAGCAGCTTTACAGGGGCCATCACGGGCTACGAGCAGTACTTC. Protein sequence: CASSFTGAITGYEQYF.

This chain uses TRBV10-3 with TRBJ2-7; 10 bases line up with TRBD1. CDR1 and CDR2 (germline): ENHRY, SYGVKD. This CDR3 spans 15 amino acids. V lost 10 bases to trimming and J lost 3 bases; unmatched junction nucleotides: 12. The CDR3 here is CASHPGTGVNYEQYF. CDR3 nucleotide sequence: TGTGCCAGCCACCCCGGGACAGGGGTTAACTACGAGCAGTACTTC.

The CDR3 is CASSLNSGTTYEQYF. The CDR3 DNA is TGCGCCAGCAGCTTGAATAGCGGGACCACCTACGAGCAGTACTTC. This chain connects TRBV5-1 to TRBJ2-7; 8 bases match TRBD2. Trimming took 1 base from V and 2 from J; bases not matched to a gene: 5. CDR1 and CDR2 from the germline V gene are SGHRS and YFSETQ. The length of the CDR3 is 15 residues.

This clonotype was found a few times. This chain uses TRBV12-3 or TRBV12-4 with TRBJ2-1; 8 bases agree with TRBD1. The CDR3 totals 13 residues. V was pared by 5 bases and J by 8 bases, with 5 bases of the junction left unmatched. The CDR3 DNA reads TGTGCCAGCAGTCCGACACAGGGGGATGAGCAGTTCTTC. This gives the protein CASSPTQGDEQFF.

This clonotype occurred a few times. V gene TRBV4-1 combines with J gene TRBJ2-5; possible D gene TRBD1, 6 bases. Between the trimmed V and J ends, which lost 0 bases and 4 bases, there was a span of 18 bases. Germline V gene sequence: CDR1 MGHRA, CDR2 YSYEKL. The CDR3 runs 17 residues. The CDR3, as DNA: TGCGCCAGCAGCCAAGAGAACAGGGTGTTTGATGGAGAGACCCAGTACTTC. Protein sequence: CASSQENRVFDGETQYF.

This clonotype was detected a few times. The V gene is TRBV10-3, the J gene TRBJ2-1, with D unclear. This CDR3 contains 15 residues. Germline CDR1 and CDR2: ENHRY and SYGVKD. Trimming removed 5 bases at V and 6 bases at J, with 17 bases between. The CDR3 DNA is TGTGCCATCAGTCGTACAGAGAATCACCCCAATGAGCAGTTCTTC. This codes for CAISRTENHPNEQFF.

This clonotype has only a few counts. This chain connects TRBV20-1 to TRBJ2-1, with 9 bases fitting TRBD1. The CDR3 extends over 14 amino acids. With 2 bases clipped from V and 10 bases from J, the junction kept 9 bases outside the gene matches. CDR1 DFQATT and CDR2 SNEGSKA come from the germline V gene (reference sequence). The CDR3 region has the DNA TGCAGTGCTAGACCTGGGACAGGGATTGGAGAGCAGTTCTTC. This sequence encodes CSARPGTGIGEQFF.

With respect to this clonotype: Relative to the germline gene, one junction end is altered; a read error may explain this. V is TRBV6-5 and J is TRBJ1-1; D unclear. CDR3 length: 14 amino acids. Germline CDR1 is MNHEY and CDR2 is SVGAGI. The CDR3 protein is CASGYGPASTEAFF. In DNA, the CDR3 is TGTGCCAGCGGTTACGGGCCTGCCAGCACTGAAGCTTTCTTT.

The V call is TRBV5-1, the J call TRBJ2-5; TRBD1 matches at 9 bases. Matching the DNA end better, TRBJ2-7 makes the J call doubtful. This CDR3 has 16 amino acids. The germline gives CDR1 SGHRS, CDR2 YFSETQ. The CDR3 nucleotides read TGCGCCAGCAGACTGAACTTCGGACAGGGGTCTGGCGAGCAGTACTTC. It translates to CASRLNFGQGSGEQYF.